One and the same sample provided the 25 T cell receptor beta chains below, sequenced in a study of immune characterization of retroperitoneal liposarcoma. From the PCR reads, TCRdb called clonotypes with MiXCR, one entry per CDR3 protein. The sample contains over 10,000 distinct CDR3 sequences, 45% to 50% of which appear only once. The sequencing sample was made of tumor tissue. The receptors were sampled from a female donor with retroperitoneal liposarcoma.

This clonotype showed up many times. The V call is TRBV7-6, the J call TRBJ2-2; D is perhaps TRBD2 (5 bases). CDR3 length: 13 residues. V was pared by 5 bases and J by 5 bases, with 9 bases between. From germline, CDR1 is SGHVS and CDR2 FNYEAQ. The CDR3 sequence is CASSAGQTGELFF. The CDR3 DNA reads as TGTGCCAGCAGCGCGGGTCAGACCGGGGAGCTGTTTTTT.

This clonotype has only one observation. The chain combines TRBV11-2 with TRBJ2-1; 13 positions agree with TRBD2. Germline V gene sequence: CDR1 SGHAT, CDR2 FQNNGV. The CDR3 has 16 amino acids. Trimming at V came to 1 base and at J to 10 bases, leaving 7 bases not matched to a gene. CDR3 amino acids: CASSLAGLAGVGEQFF. The CDR3 bases are TGTGCCAGCAGCTTAGCCGGACTAGCGGGAGTTGGAGAGCAGTTCTTC. The full variable domain, rest sourced from reference TRBV11-2 and TRBJ2-1, is EAGVAQSPRYKIIEKRQSVAFWCNPISGHATLYWYQQILGQGPKLLIQFQNNGVVDDSQLPKDRFSAERLKGVDSTLKIQPAKLEDSAVYLCASSLAGLAGVGEQFFGPGTRLTVL.

In this sample, this clonotype turned up many times. This sequence joins TRBV7-8 and TRBJ2-5; possibly TRBD2 for D (7 bases). V lost 5 bases and J 11 bases, leaving 18 bases between the germline ends. CDR1 and CDR2 from the germline V gene are SGHVS and FQNEAQ. The CDR3 consists of 13 residues. CDR3 coding DNA: TGTGCCAGCAGCATGAGCGGGGACAATGAGCAGTACTTC. Its translation is CASSMSGDNEQYF.

The chain uses TRBV6-1 and TRBJ2-1; 9 nucleotides match TRBD1. The DNA end is a closer match to TRBJ2-7, so the J assignment may be wrong. From germline, CDR1 is MNHNS and CDR2 SASEGT. The length of the CDR3 is 15 residues. CDR3: CASRDSGTGTYEQYV. CDR3 sequence (DNA): TGTGCCAGCAGGGATTCCGGGACAGGGACGTACGAGCAGTACGTC.

The V call is TRBV6-1, the J call TRBJ2-6, with TRBD2 identical over 16 bases. The germline V gene has CDR1 MNHNS and CDR2 SASEGT. Losses at the gene ends were 10 bases for V and 1 base for J; bases not matched to a gene: 7. The CDR3 runs to 18 residues. The CDR3 spells CATTGLAGGGSGANVLTF. CDR3 in DNA: TGTGCCACAACGGGACTAGCGGGAGGGGGGTCTGGGGCCAACGTCCTGACTTTC.

Details on this clonotype: One end of the junction varies from germline; a read error may be responsible. V gene TRBV6-1 combines with J gene TRBJ2-1; D remains ambiguous. This CDR3 is 13 amino acids long. Germline V gene sequence: CDR1 MNHNS, CDR2 SASEGT. The CDR3 sequence is CASSDARRSGQLF. For the CDR3, the DNA is TGTGCCAGCAGTGATGCTAGGCGGAGTGGGCAGCTCTTC.

This clonotype has only one observation. With a much larger clone just one base away, this may be a read error. This chain connects TRBV6-1 to TRBJ2-1; 8 bases match TRBD1. CDR3 size: 14 residues. V gave up 2 bases and J gave up 10 bases; unmatched junction bases: 7. Germline V CDR1 and CDR2: MNHNS, SASEGT. The CDR3 loop reads CASSETGGTYEQFF. The DNA for the CDR3 is TGTGCCAGCAGTGAAACAGGGGGGACCTACGAGCAGTTCTTC.

This clonotype is classed as medium-sized (0.01 to 0.1%). The genes are TRBV27 and TRBJ2-5; maybe TRBD1 (7 bases). Germline lookup yields CDR1 MNHEY and CDR2 SMNVEV (reference sequence). This CDR3 is 10 amino acids long. V gave up 11 bases and J gave up 5 bases, with 9 bases separating them. The chain's CDR3 is CAAGGETQYF. CDR3 DNA sequence: TGTGCCGCAGGGGGGGAGACCCAGTACTTC.

This chain links TRBV6-5 with TRBJ1-4, with a possible D match to TRBD1 (5 bases). The CDR3 extends over 12 amino acids. Trimming shortened V by 7 bases and J by 7 bases, and 10 bases separated the two germline ends. Germline-derived CDR1 and CDR2 are MNHEY and SVGAGI. The CDR3 spells CASKGSTEKLFF. DNA for the CDR3: TGTGCCAGCAAGGGGTCAACTGAAAAACTGTTTTTT.

The chain has TRBV11-3 and TRBJ2-5; no definite D call. Germline V gene sequence: CDR1 SGHNT, CDR2 YENEEA. V lost 2 bases and J 7 bases, leaving 11 bases between the germline ends. There are 13 residues in the CDR3. CDR3 DNA sequence: TGTGCCAGCAGCTTAAACACTGAAGGGACCCAGTACTTC. Encoded protein: CASSLNTEGTQYF.

V usage is TRBV6-6 and J usage is TRBJ2-7; 7 nucleotides line up with TRBD1. The CDR3 is 12 residues long. V lost 6 bases to trimming and J lost 10 bases; unmatched junction nucleotides: 9. Germline V CDR1 and CDR2: MNHNY, SVGAGI (reference sequence). For the CDR3, the DNA is TGTGCCAGCAGCCTTACAGGGGCCGATCAGTACTTC. Its protein is CASSLTGADQYF.

This clonotype was counted many times. The rearrangement uses TRBV12-3 or TRBV12-4 and TRBJ2-3, with D possibly matching TRBD2 (6 bases). Trimming removed 4 bases from V and 5 bases from J, with 10 bases in between. CDR3 length: 13 amino acids. The CDR3 loop reads CASSSDGRDTQYF. The CDR3 nucleotides read TGTGCCAGCAGTTCCGACGGGAGAGATACGCAGTATTTT.

This clonotype has a handful of counts. This sequence joins TRBV11-3 and TRBJ2-2; D is undetermined. Germline CDR1 is SGHNT and CDR2 is YENEEA. V dropped 4 bases and J dropped 5 bases, with 11 bases sitting between them. This CDR3 region has 14 residues. CDR3: CASSSGRSTGELFF. The CDR3, as DNA: TGTGCCAGCAGCTCGGGCAGATCTACCGGGGAGCTGTTTTTT.

This clonotype was observed a few times. CDR3 sequence: CASRGRNSNQPQHF. The CDR3 nucleotides read TGTGCCAGCAGGGGACGGAATAGCAATCAGCCCCAGCATTTT. The chain couples TRBV6-1 to TRBJ1-5, with D tentatively TRBD1 (5 bases). V gave up 6 bases and J gave up 0 bases, with 9 bases separating them. The CDR3 extends over 14 amino acids. Germline V gene lookup returns CDR1 MNHNS and CDR2 SASEGT.

The chain carries TRBV7-9 and TRBJ1-1; no clear D gene. This CDR3 is built from 14 residues. Germline V gene sequence: CDR1 SEHNR, CDR2 FQNEAQ (reference sequence). V lost 1 base, J lost 2 bases, and 8 bases lay in between. CDR3 sequence: CASSLVEGNTEAFF. The DNA of the CDR3 is TGTGCCAGCAGCTTAGTGGAGGGAAACACTGAAGCTTTCTTT. Full variable domain (outside the CDR3, taken from reference TRBV7-9 and TRBJ1-1): DTGVSQNPRHKITKRGQNVTFRCDPISEHNRLYWYRQTLGQGPEFLTYFQNEAQLEKSRLLSDRFSAERPKGSFSTLEIQRTEQGDSAMYLCASSLVEGNTEAFFGQGTRLTVV.

The CDR3 coding sequence is TGTGCCAGCAGGCTGGGTCCCTCATACAATGAGCAGTTCTTC. It yields the protein CASRLGPSYNEQFF. The chain combines TRBV6-8 with TRBJ2-1; no clear D gene. Trimming pared 6 bases from V and 4 bases from J, leaving 13 bases between. This CDR3 contains 14 residues. In germline, CDR1 is MNHGY, CDR2 SAAAGT.

This chain joins TRBV7-3 and TRBJ2-1; 8 nucleotides align to TRBD2. V dropped 5 bases and J dropped 10; count of bases not matched to a gene: 13. The CDR3 length is 15 residues. Per germline, CDR1 SGHTA and CDR2 FQGTGA. This chain's CDR3 is CASSAVTGGSYEQFF. In DNA form, the CDR3 reads TGTGCCAGCAGCGCAGTGACGGGGGGGTCCTACGAGCAGTTCTTC.

This clonotype was seen only a few times. The CDR3 protein is CASTGTSLNEQFF. The CDR3 bases are TGTGCCAGCACCGGGACTAGTTTAAATGAGCAGTTCTTC. The J gene is TRBJ2-6, the V gene TRBV6-1; 8 bases match TRBD2. Near its end, the DNA agrees better with TRBJ2-1, so the J call may be wrong. CDR3 size: 13 residues. CDR1 is MNHNS and CDR2 is SASEGT in the germline V gene.

This clonotype was seen ten or more times. The J gene is TRBJ2-5, the V gene TRBV6-2 or TRBV6-3, with D maybe TRBD2 (5 bases). The length of the CDR3 is 13 residues. Germline V gives CDR1 MNHEY, CDR2 SVGEGT. V was pared by 4 bases and J by 5 bases, with 11 bases between. The CDR3 nucleotides are TGTGCCAGCAGTTTGAGGGCGGTGGAGACCCAGTACTTC. Amino acids: CASSLRAVETQYF.

About this clonotype itself: A read error is likely, as this CDR3 ends without the conserved phenylalanine or tryptophan. The rearrangement uses TRBV6-1 and TRBJ2-7; D is ambiguous. This CDR3 is built from 13 residues. The V and J ends lost 7 bases and 0 bases respectively, with 10 bases between them. CDR1 is MNHNS, CDR2 SASEGT, per germline. The chain's CDR3 is CASTRALSYEQYL. CDR3 nucleotides: TGTGCCAGCACCCGGGCCCTCTCCTACGAGCAGTACTTG.

A single count supports this clonotype. The chain has TRBV7-2 and TRBJ2-1; 7 nucleotides line up with TRBD2. This CDR3 has 17 residues. Per germline, CDR1 SGHTA and CDR2 FQGNSA. V dropped 5 bases and J dropped 10; count of bases not matched to a gene: 20. CDR3 sequence reads: CASSPSRWEGSWYEQFF. DNA of the CDR3: TGTGCCAGCAGCCCCAGCCGGTGGGAGGGGTCTTGGTACGAGCAGTTCTTC.

As to this clonotype: A much larger clone sits a single nucleotide away, making a read error possible. V is TRBV6-5 and J is TRBJ2-5, with D maybe TRBD2 (6 bases). Germline CDR1 reads MNHEY; CDR2 reads SVGAGI. The length of the CDR3 is 15 residues. The DNA of the CDR3 is TGTGCGCTCCTCCGGAACCCGGGGGTGGTGGAGACCCAGTACTTC. Its translation is CALLRNPGVVETQYF.

The chain links TRBV27 to TRBJ2-1, with 11 bases matching TRBD2. V shed 0 bases and J 4 bases; nucleotides not matched to a gene: 5. Germline CDR1 MNHEY, CDR2 SMNVEV (reference sequence). The CDR3 consists of 17 residues. CDR3 DNA sequence: TGTGCCAGCAGTTTATCGGTTAGCGGGAGGGGTTACAATGAGCAGTTCTTC. It is translated as CASSLSVSGRGYNEQFF.

This clonotype appeared a few times. The chain couples TRBV10-1 to TRBJ2-4; D is possibly TRBD2 (5 bases). Between the trimmed V and J ends, which lost 4 bases and 13 bases, there was a span of 23 bases. The CDR3 is made up of 15 amino acids. Germline V CDR1 and CDR2: WNHNN, SYGVQD (reference sequence). The CDR3 reads CASSASEGPYNEQYF. In nucleotides, the CDR3 is TGCGCCAGCAGTGCCTCAGAGGGCCCCTACAATGAGCAGTACTTC.

This clonotype appeared many times. The chain carries TRBV12-3 or TRBV12-4 and TRBJ2-4; 8 bases are a match to TRBD1. The J call is doubtful: the DNA matches TRBJ2-7 better. The CDR3 runs to 13 residues. Here the CDR3 reads CASSSPDRGEQYF. For the CDR3, the DNA is TGTGCCAGCAGTTCTCCTGACAGGGGCGAGCAGTACTTC.